This T cell receptor beta chain was sequenced in a study of OX40 agonist ivuxolimab in advanced cancers. Context from the whole study: Ivuxolimab, which targeted the costimulatory receptor OX40 (CD134), was an agonistic, fully human IgG2 monoclonal antibody. Partial responses occurred in three dose-escalation patients, of whom one had hepatocellular carcinoma and two had cutaneous melanoma. The paper covers the monotherapy dose-escalation part of the phase I ivuxolimab trial, which included N of about 56 patients. In the dose-escalation cohort, 70% to 85% of patients were male, and the mean age was 60 years with a range of roughly 20 to 80. Patients were allowed to have had prior anti-PD-1, anti-PD-L1 or anti-CTLA-4 therapy, and around 43% of the dose-escalation patients had been treated with checkpoint inhibitors. Intravenous ivuxolimab was administered to patients every 2 weeks at six dose levels: 0.01, 0.1, 0.3, 1.5, 3 and 10 mg/kg. Peripheral TCRbeta sequencing was intended to test whether TCR sequence diversity was altered and clonal T-cell expansion was caused by ivuxolimab. Among the roughly 50 dose-escalation patients, approximately 20 had hepatocellular carcinoma, 15 or so melanoma, 9 renal cell carcinoma and 9 head and neck cancer.

For sequencing of the TCRbeta CDR3 region, genomic DNA was extracted from the sorted cells. The immunoSEQ Assay was used for sequencing of TCRbeta CDR3 regions. TCRdb obtained this table from immuneACCESS and retained in-frame rearrangements with V and J assigned. These tables miss some clones; where compared with another copy, unresolved V genes account for less than half of the shortfall, and the remainder is unexplained. The table for this sample lists 77,000 or so clones; around 86% of them were counted only once. The ten largest clones add up to under 0.75% of the sample. The trial excluded patients who had a history of autoimmune disease or were on systemic immunosuppression. Peripheral blood for TCR sequencing was collected from all dose cohorts at baseline, on cycle 4 day 1, and on cycle 7 day 1. The samples were drawn from a first-in-human, open-label, multicenter phase I dose-escalation trial of ivuxolimab. The trial enrolled adults with locally advanced or metastatic head and neck squamous cell, hepatocellular, melanoma or renal cell carcinoma. CD4+ and CD8+ T cells were sorted separately from peripheral blood before TCR sequencing.

Reading from cysteine to phenylalanine, the CDR3 counts 12 amino acids. Just CDR3 DNA is preserved here, 36 bases in frame from base 1. The V end loses 6 bases and the J end loses 2 bases, and a stretch of 8 bases separates them. For CDR1 and CDR2, the germline V gene lists SNHLY and FYNNEI. What the research found in general, with its limitations: After ivuxolimab, CD8+ T cells had more expanded clones than CD4+ T cells on average. At doses of 0.1 to 3.0 mg/kg, clonal expansion of both CD4+ and CD8+ blood T cells was observed from baseline to week 6. Low levels of normalized T-cell clonal expansion were also seen in some nonresponding patients. Partial responders in the 0.1-3.0 mg/kg groups had among the lowest normalized peripheral clonal expansion, especially among CD8+ T cells. Antigen specificity was not determined for the clonally expanded peripheral T cells.

As for this clone: Its cognate antigen has yet to be identified. Qualities for individual bases were not recorded, and no much larger clone is one base off.

This receptor was taken from an adult with an advanced solid tumor such as melanoma, head and neck, liver or kidney cancer. Specimen: CD4+ or CD8+ T cells sorted from blood, collected in a trial of the OX40 agonist ivuxolimab. The V and J genes are TRBV2 and TRBJ2-7; TRBD1 is possibly the D segment (5 matching bases). The nucleotides are TGTGCCAGCAGACAGGCCCCCTACGAGCAGTACTTC. This codes for CASRQAPYEQYF.